This record looks at one T cell receptor (beta chain) sequence and its context. What it binds is unknown. The junction differs from germline at one of its ends, possibly a read error. This sample is drawn from a study of cytomegalovirus exposure and HLA in healthy donors. Researchers ran the PCR with 60 Vbeta and 13 Jbeta primers. The protocol was immunoSEQ multiplex PCR, while the TCRdb copy is restricted to in-frame clones and leaves out a portion. Of roughly 150,000 clones listed, 70% to 80% are singletons. Germline V lookup: CDR1 WNHNN, CDR2 SYGVQD (reference sequence). This CDR3 has 16 amino acids. General study findings and limits: Common viral pathogens seemed, in a later analysis, to connect with several of the most significant clusters.

The TCR was taken from a man aged 30-40 years in good health and CMV-seronegative. The chain couples TRBV10-1 to TRBJ2-3; 13 bases line up with TRBD2. The sequenced sample was PBMCs. The CDR3 sequence is CASSGGLAGSTDAQYF. DNA for the CDR3: TGCGCCAGCAGTGGGGGACTAGCGGGAAGCACAGATGCGCAGTATTTT.